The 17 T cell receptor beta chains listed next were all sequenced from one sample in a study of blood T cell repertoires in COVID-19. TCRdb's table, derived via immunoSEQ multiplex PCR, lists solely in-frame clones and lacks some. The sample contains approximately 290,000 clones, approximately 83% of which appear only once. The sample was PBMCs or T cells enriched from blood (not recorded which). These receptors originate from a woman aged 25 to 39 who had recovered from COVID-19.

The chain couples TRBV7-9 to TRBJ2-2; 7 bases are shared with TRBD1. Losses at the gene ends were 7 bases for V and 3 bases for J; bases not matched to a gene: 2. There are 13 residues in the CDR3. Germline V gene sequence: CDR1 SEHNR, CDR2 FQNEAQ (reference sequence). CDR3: CASTQGDTGELFF. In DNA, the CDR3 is TGTGCCAGCACCCAGGGGGACACCGGGGAGCTGTTTTTT.

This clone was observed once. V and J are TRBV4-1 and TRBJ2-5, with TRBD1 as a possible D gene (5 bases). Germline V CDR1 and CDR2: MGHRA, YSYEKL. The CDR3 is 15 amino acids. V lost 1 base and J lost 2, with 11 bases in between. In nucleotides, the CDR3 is TGCGCCAGCAGCCAAGTGCAGGCAGGGCAAGAGACCCAGTACTTC. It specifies CASSQVQAGQETQYF.

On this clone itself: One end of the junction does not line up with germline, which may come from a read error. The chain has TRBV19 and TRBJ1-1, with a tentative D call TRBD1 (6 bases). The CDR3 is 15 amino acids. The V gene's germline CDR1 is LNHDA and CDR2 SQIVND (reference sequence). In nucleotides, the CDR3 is TGTGCCAGTAGTTTAGACAGGTCCGGGATCACTGAAGCTTTCTTT. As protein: CASSLDRSGITEAFF.

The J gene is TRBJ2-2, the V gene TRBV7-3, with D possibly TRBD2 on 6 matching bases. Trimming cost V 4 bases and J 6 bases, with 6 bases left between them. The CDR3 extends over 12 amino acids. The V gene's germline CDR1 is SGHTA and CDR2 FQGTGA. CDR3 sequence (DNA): TGTGCCAGCAGCTCGGGGGCCGGGGAGCTGTTTTTT. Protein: CASSSGAGELFF.

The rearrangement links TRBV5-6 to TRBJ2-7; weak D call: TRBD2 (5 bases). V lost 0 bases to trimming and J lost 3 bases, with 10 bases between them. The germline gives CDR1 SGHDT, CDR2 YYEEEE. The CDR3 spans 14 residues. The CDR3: CASSLGRPFYEQYF. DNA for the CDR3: TGTGCCAGCAGCTTGGGGAGGCCTTTCTACGAGCAGTACTTC.

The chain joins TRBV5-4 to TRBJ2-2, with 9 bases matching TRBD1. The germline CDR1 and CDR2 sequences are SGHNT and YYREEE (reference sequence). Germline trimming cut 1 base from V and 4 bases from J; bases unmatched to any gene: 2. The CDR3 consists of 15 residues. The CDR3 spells CASSLMTGGTGELFF. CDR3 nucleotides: TGTGCCAGCAGCTTGATGACAGGGGGCACCGGGGAGCTGTTTTTT.

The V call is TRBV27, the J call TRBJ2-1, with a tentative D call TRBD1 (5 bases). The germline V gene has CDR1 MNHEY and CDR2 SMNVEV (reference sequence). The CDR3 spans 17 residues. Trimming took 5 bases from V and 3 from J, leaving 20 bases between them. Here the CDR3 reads CASSPVWTRIYYNEQFF. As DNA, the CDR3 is TGTGCCAGCAGTCCCGTTTGGACAAGAATCTACTACAATGAGCAGTTCTTC.

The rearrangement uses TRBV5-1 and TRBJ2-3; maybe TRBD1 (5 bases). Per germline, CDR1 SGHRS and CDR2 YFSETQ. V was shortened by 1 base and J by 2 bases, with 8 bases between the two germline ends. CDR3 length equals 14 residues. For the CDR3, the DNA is TGCGCCAGCAGCTTGTCCAGGGCCACAGATACGCAGTATTTT. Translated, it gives CASSLSRATDTQYF.

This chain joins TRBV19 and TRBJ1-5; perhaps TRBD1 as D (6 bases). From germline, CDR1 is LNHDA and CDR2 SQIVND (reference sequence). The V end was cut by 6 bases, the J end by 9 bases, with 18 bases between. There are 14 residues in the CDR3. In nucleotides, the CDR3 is TGTGCCAGTAGAACCGACAGGCTGTGGGGGCCCCAGCATTTT. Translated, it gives CASRTDRLWGPQHF.

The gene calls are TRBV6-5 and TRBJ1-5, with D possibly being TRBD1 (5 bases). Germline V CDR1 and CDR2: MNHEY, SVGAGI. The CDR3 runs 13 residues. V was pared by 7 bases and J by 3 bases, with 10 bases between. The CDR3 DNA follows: TGTGCCAGCAAGGGAGGGGACAATCAGCCCCAGCATTTT. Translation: CASKGGDNQPQHF.

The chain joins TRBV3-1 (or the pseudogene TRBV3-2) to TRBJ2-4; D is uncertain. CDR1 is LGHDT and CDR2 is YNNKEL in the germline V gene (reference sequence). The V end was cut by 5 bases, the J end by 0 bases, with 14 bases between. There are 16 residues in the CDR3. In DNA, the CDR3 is TGTGCCAGCAGCACGCCCCGAACATCAGCCAAAAACATTCAGTACTTC. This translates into CASSTPRTSAKNIQYF.

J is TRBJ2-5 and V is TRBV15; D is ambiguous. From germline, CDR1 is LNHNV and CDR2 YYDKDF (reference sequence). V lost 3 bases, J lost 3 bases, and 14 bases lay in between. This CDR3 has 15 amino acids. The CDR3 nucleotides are TGTGCCACCAGCAGCTGGCTTGCGGAAGAAGAGACCCAGTACTTC. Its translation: CATSSWLAEEETQYF.

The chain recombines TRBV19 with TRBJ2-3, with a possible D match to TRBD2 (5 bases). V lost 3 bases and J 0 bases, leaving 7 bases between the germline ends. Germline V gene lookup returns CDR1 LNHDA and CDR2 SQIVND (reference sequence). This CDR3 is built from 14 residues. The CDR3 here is CASSIRRSTDTQYF. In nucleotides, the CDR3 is TGTGCCAGTAGTATTCGGAGGAGCACAGATACGCAGTATTTT.

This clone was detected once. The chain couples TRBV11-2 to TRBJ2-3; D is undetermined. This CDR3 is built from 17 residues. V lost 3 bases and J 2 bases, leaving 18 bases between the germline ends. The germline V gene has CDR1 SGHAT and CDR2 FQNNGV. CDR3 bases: TGTGCCAGCAGCTTGGTGGCCTGGAGCGACCCCACAGATACGCAGTATTTT. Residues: CASSLVAWSDPTDTQYF.

The CDR3 protein is CASSLVVAETQYF. DNA of the CDR3: TGTGCCAGCAGTTTAGTGGTTGCGGAGACCCAGTACTTC. V is TRBV28 and J is TRBJ2-5, with D unclear. This CDR3 region has 13 residues. V shed 2 bases and J shed 5 bases, with 9 bases lying between them. Per the germline V gene, CDR1 is MDHEN and CDR2 is SYDVKM.

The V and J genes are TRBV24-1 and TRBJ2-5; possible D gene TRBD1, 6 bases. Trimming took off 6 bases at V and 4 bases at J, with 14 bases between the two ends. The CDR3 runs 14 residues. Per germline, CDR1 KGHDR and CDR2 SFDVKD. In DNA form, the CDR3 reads TGTGCCACCAGTTCGGGATTAGGGGGAGAGACCCAGTACTTC. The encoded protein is CATSSGLGGETQYF.

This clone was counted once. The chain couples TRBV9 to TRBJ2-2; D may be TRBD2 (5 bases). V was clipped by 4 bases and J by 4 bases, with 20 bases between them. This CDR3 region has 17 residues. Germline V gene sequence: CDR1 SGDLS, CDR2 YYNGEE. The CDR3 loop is CASSPTRAGTGTGELFF. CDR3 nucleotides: TGTGCCAGCAGCCCTACGAGGGCCGGTACGGGCACCGGGGAGCTGTTTTTT.